The 17 T cell receptor beta chains presented below share a single source sample, sequenced in a study of T cell changes during pregnancy in multiple sclerosis. Data came from immunoSEQ multiplex PCR; TCRdb stores just in-frame clones and leaves some out. This table holds tens of thousands of clones, about nine tenths found once. This material consisted of peripheral blood, taken in the second trimester of pregnancy. These receptors came from a female donor in good health, enrolled as a control in a pregnancy study.

This chain joins TRBV11-2 and TRBJ2-7, with D uncertain. The CDR3 extends over 13 amino acids. CDR1 and CDR2 (germline): SGHAT, FQNNGV. V was clipped by 1 base and J by 6 bases, with 10 bases between them. CDR3 DNA sequence: TGTGCCAGCAGCTTAGTCCTTAGTGGCGAGCAGTACTTC. The encoded protein is CASSLVLSGEQYF.

CDR3 sequence (DNA): TGCGCCAGCAGCTTCTACAGCGGGAGGGTTGGTTCCGGGGAGCTGTTTTTT. Protein sequence: CASSFYSGRVGSGELFF. The gene calls are TRBV5-1 and TRBJ2-2; TRBD2 agrees at 10 bases. Trimming removed 2 bases from V and 6 bases from J; junction bases left unmatched: 10. The CDR3 has 17 amino acids. Germline CDR1 and CDR2: SGHRS and YFSETQ.

The chain has TRBV5-1 and TRBJ2-2, with 10 nucleotides matching TRBD1. The germline gives CDR1 SGHRS, CDR2 YFSETQ. Trimming removed 6 bases from V and 7 bases from J; junction bases left unmatched: 6. CDR3 length equals 14 residues. CDR3 amino acids: CASKSTGGFGELFF. CDR3 nucleotides: TGCGCCAGCAAATCGACAGGGGGCTTCGGGGAGCTGTTTTTT.

The gene calls are TRBV7-2 and TRBJ2-3; tentatively, D is TRBD2 (6 bases). Trimming took 1 base from V and 5 from J, leaving 10 bases between them. Germline CDR1 reads SGHTA; CDR2 reads FQGNSA. The CDR3 has 14 amino acids. This CDR3 reads CASSLDGRGDTQYF. The CDR3, as DNA: TGTGCCAGCAGCTTAGACGGGAGAGGAGATACGCAGTATTTT.

The gene calls are TRBV11-2 and TRBJ1-1; D is perhaps TRBD1 (6 bases). V lost 1 base to trimming and J lost 1 base, with 7 bases between them. Germline V gene data show CDR1 as SGHAT and CDR2 as FQNNGV. The CDR3 consists of 14 residues. The CDR3 region has the DNA TGTGCCAGCAGCTTAGGACAGGCGAACACTGAAGCTTTCTTT. Its protein is CASSLGQANTEAFF.

This chain joins TRBV6-1 and TRBJ1-5; D may be TRBD1 (5 bases). Between the trimmed V and J ends, which lost 6 bases and 0 bases, there was a span of 12 bases. Per the germline V gene, CDR1 is MNHNS and CDR2 is SASEGT. This CDR3 is 15 amino acids long. CDR3 sequence: CASRSHRYSNQPQHF. CDR3 coding DNA: TGTGCCAGCAGGTCCCACAGGTATAGCAATCAGCCCCAGCATTTT.

V gene TRBV14 combines with J gene TRBJ1-1; perhaps TRBD1 as D (5 bases). CDR1 is SGHDN, CDR2 FVKESK, per germline. The CDR3 contains 14 residues. The V and J ends lost 1 base and 5 bases respectively, with 11 bases between them. The CDR3 coding sequence is TGTGCCAGCAGCCAAGTCTATGGGGCAACTGAAGCTTTCTTT. Translating gives CASSQVYGATEAFF. Filled out from reference TRBV14 and TRBJ1-1, the complete variable domain reads EAGVTQFPSHSVIEKGQTVTLRCDPISGHDNLYWYRRVMGKEIKFLLHFVKESKQDESGMPNNRFLAERTGGTYSTLKVQPAELEDSGVYFCASSQVYGATEAFFGQGTRLTVV.

V usage is TRBV7-3 and J usage is TRBJ1-1, with TRBD1 identical over 7 bases. The V gene's germline CDR1 is SGHTA and CDR2 FQGTGA. The CDR3 consists of 13 residues. Trimming cost V 5 bases and J 5 bases; bases outside gene matches: 5. This CDR3 reads CASSPDRWTEAFF. The CDR3 coding sequence is TGTGCCAGCAGCCCGGACAGGTGGACTGAAGCTTTCTTT.

The chain links TRBV7-8 to TRBJ1-5; perhaps TRBD1 as D (6 bases). The CDR3 has 13 residues. Trimming removed 6 bases from V and 4 bases from J, with 10 bases in between. The V gene's germline CDR1 is SGHVS and CDR2 FQNEAQ. In nucleotides, the CDR3 is TGTGCCAGCAGTCCCGACAGGAATCAGCCCCAGCATTTT. Translating it yields CASSPDRNQPQHF.

The chain has TRBV4-3 and TRBJ2-5; TRBD1 aligns across 7 bases. Germline V lookup: CDR1 LGHNA, CDR2 YSLEER. This CDR3 comprises 15 residues. V trimming: 4 bases; J trimming: 2 bases; junction bases outside the gene matches: 7. The CDR3 DNA reads as TGCGCCAGCAGCCGCAGCCTACAGGGGCAAGAGACCCAGTACTTC. It is translated as CASSRSLQGQETQYF.

The chain recombines TRBV6-1 with TRBJ1-4, with no clear D. Germline CDR1 and CDR2: MNHNS and SASEGT. V lost 8 bases, J lost 8 bases, and 6 bases lay in between. The CDR3 is 10 residues long. The DNA for the CDR3 is TGTGCCAGCGGAGGGGAAAAACTGTTTTTT. It yields the protein CASGGEKLFF.

The J gene is TRBJ2-1, the V gene TRBV30; TRBD2 matches at 7 bases. The CDR3 covers 14 residues. Germline lookup yields CDR1 GTSNPN and CDR2 SVGIG (reference sequence). The ends lost 1 base at V and 10 bases at J; junction bases unmatched: 10. CDR3 sequence: CAWSGGRAEGEQFF. The CDR3 DNA reads TGTGCCTGGAGTGGGGGGAGGGCCGAGGGGGAGCAGTTCTTC.

The rearrangement links TRBV7-6 to TRBJ2-7, with 7 bases aligning to TRBD1. This CDR3 comprises 14 residues. CDR1 and CDR2 from the germline V gene are SGHVS and FNYEAQ. Unmatched junction bases numbered 7, after V lost 5 bases and J lost 3 bases. The CDR3 loop reads CASSPRDRRYEQYF. The CDR3 nucleotides are TGTGCCAGCAGCCCCCGGGACAGACGCTACGAGCAGTACTTC.

The V and J genes are TRBV6-1 and TRBJ2-5; weak D call: TRBD1 (6 bases). The DNA end is a closer match to TRBJ2-7, so the J assignment may be wrong. Germline V gene lookup returns CDR1 MNHNS and CDR2 SASEGT. The CDR3 spans 14 residues. CDR3 sequence (DNA): TGTGCCAGCAGTGTTTGGGACATCTCCTACGAGCAGTACTTC. Translation: CASSVWDISYEQYF.

This chain joins TRBV7-2 and TRBJ2-3, with 7 bases that match TRBD1. This CDR3 spans 16 amino acids. J was trimmed by 3 bases and V by 2 bases; bases with no gene match: 8. The germline V gene has CDR1 SGHTA and CDR2 FQGNSA. CDR3 amino acids: CASSLIGGALTDTQYF. The CDR3 coding sequence is TGTGCCAGCAGCTTAATAGGGGGCGCCCTGACAGATACGCAGTATTTT.

The rearrangement joins TRBV30 to TRBJ1-2, with a weak D call TRBD1 (6 bases). V was shortened by 5 bases and J by 3 bases, with 13 bases between the two germline ends. Per the germline V gene, CDR1 is GTSNPN and CDR2 is SVGIG (reference sequence). The CDR3 is 13 amino acids. The CDR3 sequence: CAWSETGDYGYTF. The CDR3 DNA follows: TGTGCCTGGTCTGAGACAGGAGACTATGGCTACACCTTC.

In the case of this clone: A much larger clonotype is one base distant, so this may be a read error. This rearrangement joins TRBV6-4 to TRBJ2-1; 10 nucleotides line up with TRBD2. Germline trimming cut 3 bases from V and 4 bases from J; bases unmatched to any gene: 0. This CDR3 spans 14 amino acids. From germline, CDR1 is MRHNA and CDR2 SNTAGT. The CDR3 protein is CASSEAGGYNEQFF. CDR3 bases: TGTGCCAGCAGTGAAGCGGGGGGGTACAATGAGCAGTTCTTC.